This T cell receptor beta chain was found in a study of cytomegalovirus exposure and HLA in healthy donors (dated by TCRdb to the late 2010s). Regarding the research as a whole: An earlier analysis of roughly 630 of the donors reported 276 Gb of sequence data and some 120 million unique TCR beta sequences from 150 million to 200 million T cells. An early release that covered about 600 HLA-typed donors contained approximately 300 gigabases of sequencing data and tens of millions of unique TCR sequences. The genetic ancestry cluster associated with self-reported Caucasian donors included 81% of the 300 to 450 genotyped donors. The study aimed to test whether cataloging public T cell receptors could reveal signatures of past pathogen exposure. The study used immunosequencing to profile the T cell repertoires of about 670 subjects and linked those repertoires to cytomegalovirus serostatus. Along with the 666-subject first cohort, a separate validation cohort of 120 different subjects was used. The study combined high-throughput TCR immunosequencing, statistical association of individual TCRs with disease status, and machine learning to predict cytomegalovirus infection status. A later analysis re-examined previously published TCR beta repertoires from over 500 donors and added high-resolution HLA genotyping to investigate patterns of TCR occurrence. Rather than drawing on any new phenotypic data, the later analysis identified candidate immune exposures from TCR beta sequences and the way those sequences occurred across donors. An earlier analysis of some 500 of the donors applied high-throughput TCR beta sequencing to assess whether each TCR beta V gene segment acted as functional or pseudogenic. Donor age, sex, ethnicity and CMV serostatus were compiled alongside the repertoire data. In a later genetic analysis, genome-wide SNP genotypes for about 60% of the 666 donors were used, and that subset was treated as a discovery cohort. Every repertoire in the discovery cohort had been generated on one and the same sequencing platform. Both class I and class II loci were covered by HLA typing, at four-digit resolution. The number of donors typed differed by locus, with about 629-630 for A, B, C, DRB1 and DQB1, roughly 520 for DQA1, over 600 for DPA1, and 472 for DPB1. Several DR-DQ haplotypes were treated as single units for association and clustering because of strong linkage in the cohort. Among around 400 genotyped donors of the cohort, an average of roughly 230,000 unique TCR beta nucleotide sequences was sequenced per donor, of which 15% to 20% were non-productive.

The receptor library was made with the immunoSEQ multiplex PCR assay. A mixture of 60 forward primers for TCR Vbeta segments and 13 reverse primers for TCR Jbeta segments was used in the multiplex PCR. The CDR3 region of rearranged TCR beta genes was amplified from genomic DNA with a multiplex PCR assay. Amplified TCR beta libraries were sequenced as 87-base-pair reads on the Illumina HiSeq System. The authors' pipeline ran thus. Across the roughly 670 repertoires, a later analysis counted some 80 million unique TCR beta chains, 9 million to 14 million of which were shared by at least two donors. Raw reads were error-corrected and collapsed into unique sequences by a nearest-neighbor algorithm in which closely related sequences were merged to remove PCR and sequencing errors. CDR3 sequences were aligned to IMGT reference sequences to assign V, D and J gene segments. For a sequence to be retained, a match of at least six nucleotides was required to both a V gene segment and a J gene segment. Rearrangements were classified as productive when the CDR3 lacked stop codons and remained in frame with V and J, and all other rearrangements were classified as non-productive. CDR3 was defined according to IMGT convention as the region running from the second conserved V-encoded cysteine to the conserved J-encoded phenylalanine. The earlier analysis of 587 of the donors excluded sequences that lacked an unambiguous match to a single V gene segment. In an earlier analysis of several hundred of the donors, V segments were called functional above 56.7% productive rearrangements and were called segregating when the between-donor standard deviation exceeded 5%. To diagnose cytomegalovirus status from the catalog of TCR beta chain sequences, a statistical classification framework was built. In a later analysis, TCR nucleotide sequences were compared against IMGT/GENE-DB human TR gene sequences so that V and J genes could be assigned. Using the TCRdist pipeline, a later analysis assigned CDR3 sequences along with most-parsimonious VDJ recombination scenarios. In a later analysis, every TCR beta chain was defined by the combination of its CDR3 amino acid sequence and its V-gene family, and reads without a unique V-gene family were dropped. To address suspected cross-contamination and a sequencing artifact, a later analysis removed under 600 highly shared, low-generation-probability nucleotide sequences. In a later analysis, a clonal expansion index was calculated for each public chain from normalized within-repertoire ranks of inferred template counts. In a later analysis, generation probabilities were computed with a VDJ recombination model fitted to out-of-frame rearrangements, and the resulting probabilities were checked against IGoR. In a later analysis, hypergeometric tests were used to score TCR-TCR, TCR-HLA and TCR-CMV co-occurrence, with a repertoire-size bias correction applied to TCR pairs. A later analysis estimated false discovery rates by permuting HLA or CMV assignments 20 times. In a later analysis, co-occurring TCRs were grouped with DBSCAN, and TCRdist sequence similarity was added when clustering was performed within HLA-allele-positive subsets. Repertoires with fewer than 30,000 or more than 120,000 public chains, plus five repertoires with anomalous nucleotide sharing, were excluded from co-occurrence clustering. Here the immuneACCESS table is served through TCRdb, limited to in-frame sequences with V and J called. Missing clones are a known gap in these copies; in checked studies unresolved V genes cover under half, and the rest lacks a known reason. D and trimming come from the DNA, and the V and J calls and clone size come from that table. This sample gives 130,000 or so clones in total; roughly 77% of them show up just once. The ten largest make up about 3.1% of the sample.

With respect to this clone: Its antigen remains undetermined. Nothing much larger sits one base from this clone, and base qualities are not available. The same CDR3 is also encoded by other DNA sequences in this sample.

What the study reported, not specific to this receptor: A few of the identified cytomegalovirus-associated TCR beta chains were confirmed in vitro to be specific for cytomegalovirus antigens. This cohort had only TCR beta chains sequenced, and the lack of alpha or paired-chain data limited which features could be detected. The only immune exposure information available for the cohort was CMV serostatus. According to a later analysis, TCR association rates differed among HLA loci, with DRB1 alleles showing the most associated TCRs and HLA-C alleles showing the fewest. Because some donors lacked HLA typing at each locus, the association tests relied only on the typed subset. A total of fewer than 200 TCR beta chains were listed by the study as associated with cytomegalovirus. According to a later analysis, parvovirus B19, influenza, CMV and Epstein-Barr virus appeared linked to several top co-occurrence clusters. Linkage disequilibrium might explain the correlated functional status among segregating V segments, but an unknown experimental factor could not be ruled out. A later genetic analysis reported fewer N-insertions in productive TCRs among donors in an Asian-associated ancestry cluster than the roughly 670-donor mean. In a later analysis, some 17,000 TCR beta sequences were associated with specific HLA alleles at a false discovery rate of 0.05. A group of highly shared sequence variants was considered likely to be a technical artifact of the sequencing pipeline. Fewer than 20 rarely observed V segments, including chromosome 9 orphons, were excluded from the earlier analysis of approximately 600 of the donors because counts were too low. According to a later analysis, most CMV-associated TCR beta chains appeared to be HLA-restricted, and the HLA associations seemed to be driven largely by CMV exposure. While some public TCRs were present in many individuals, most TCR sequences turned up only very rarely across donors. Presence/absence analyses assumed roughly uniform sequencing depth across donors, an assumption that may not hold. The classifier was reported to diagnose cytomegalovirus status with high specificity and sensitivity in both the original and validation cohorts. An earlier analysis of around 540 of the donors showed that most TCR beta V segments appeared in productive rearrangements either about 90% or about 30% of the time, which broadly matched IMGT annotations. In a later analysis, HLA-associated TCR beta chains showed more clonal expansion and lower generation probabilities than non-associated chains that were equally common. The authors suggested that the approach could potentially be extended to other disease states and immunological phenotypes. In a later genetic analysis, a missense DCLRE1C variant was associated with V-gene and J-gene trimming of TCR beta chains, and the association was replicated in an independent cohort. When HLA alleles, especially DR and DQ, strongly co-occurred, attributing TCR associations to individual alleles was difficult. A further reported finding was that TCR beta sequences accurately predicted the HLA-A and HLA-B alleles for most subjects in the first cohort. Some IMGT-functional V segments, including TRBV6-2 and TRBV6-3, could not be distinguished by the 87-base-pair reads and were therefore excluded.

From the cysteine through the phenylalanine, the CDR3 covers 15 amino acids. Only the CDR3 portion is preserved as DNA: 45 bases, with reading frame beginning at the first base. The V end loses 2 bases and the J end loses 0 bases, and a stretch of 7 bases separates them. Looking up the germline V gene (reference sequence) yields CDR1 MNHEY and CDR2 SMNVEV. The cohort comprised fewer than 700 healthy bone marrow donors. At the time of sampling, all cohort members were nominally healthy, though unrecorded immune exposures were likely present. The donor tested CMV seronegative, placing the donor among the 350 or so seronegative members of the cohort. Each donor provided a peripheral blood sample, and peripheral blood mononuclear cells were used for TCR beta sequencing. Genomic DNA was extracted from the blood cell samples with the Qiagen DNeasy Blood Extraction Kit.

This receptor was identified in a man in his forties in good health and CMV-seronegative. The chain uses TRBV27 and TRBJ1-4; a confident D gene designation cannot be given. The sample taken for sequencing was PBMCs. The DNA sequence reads TGTGCCAGCAGTTTAGTGGGAGCAACTAATGAAAAACTGTTTTTT. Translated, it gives CASSLVGATNEKLFF.